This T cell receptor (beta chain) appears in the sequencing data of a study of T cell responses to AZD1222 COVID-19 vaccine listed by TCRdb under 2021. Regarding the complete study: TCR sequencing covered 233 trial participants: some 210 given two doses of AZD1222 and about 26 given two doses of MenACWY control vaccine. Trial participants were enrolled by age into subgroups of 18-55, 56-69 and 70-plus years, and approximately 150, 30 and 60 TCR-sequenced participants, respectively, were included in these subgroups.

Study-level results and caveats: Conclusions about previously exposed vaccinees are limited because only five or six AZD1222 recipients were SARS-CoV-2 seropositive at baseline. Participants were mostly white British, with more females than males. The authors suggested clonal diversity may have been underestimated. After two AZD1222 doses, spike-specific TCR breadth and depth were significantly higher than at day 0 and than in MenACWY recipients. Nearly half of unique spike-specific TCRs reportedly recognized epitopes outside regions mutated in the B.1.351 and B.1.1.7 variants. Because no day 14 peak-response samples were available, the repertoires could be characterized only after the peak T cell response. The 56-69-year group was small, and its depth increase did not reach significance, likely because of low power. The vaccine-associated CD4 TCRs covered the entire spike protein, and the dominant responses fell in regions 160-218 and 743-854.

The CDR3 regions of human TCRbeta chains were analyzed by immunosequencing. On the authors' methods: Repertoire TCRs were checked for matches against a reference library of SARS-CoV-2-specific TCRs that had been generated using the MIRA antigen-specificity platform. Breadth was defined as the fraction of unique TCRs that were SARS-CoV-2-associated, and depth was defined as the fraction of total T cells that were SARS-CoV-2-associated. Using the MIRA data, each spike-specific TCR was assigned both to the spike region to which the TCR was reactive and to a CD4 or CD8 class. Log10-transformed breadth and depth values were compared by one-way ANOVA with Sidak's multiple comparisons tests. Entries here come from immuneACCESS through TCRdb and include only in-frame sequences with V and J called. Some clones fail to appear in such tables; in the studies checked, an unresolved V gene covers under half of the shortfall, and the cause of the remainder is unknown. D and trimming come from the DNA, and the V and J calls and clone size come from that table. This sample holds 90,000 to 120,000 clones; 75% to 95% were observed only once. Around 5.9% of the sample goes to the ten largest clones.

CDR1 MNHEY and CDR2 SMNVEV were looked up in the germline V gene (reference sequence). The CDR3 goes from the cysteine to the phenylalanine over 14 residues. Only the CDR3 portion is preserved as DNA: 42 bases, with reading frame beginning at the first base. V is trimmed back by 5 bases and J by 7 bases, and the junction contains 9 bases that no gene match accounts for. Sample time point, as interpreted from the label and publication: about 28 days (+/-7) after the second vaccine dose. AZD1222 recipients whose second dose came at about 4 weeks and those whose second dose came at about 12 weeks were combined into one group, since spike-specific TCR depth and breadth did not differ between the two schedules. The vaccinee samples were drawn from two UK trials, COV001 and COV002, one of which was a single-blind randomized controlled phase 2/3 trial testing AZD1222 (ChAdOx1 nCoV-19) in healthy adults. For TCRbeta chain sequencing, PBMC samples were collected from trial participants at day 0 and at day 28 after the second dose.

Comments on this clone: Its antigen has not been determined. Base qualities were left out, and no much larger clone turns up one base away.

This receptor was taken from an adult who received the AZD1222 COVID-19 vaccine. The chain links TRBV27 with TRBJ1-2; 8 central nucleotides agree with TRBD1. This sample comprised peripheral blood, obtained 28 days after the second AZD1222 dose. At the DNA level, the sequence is TGTGCCAGCAGTCATACGGACAGGGAGGGTGGCTACACCTTC. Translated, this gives CASSHTDREGGYTF.